The rows below give T cell receptor beta chains drawn from one sample of a study of OX40 agonist ivuxolimab in advanced cancers. The protocol was immunoSEQ multiplex PCR, while the TCRdb copy is restricted to in-frame clones and leaves out a portion. The data hold over 25,000 clones, with roughly 79% observed a single time. The starting material was CD4+ or CD8+ T cells sorted from blood, obtained in a trial of the OX40 agonist ivuxolimab. The receptors derive from an adult with an advanced solid tumor such as melanoma, head and neck, liver or kidney cancer. CDR3s include the opening cysteine and the closing phenylalanine or tryptophan. D genes are given only for firm matches. Some rows have no size entry. The others give once, few or many, or a class for an expanded clone.

cdr3_length: 16; v_call: TRBV9; d_call: TRBD2; clone_size: .; j_call: TRBJ2-3; cdr3_nt: TGTGCCAGCAGCGACCCCGGGACTAGCGGGGAAGATACGCAGTATTTT; cdr3_aa: CASSDPGTSGEDTQYF
cdr3_length: 19; v_call: TRBV7-9; d_call: .; clone_size: .; j_call: TRBJ2-5; cdr3_nt: TGTGCCAGCAGCTTAGCGCCGGGACTCTTTGAACCTAATCAAGAGACCCAGTACTTC; cdr3_aa: CASSLAPGLFEPNQETQYF
cdr3_length: 13; v_call: TRBV6-5; d_call: .; clone_size: .; j_call: TRBJ2-7; cdr3_nt: TGTGCCAGCAGTTACTCCGAGTCCTACGAGCAGTACTTC; cdr3_aa: CASSYSESYEQYF
cdr3_length: 14; v_call: TRBV28; d_call: TRBD1; clone_size: .; j_call: TRBJ1-1; cdr3_nt: TGTGCCAGCAACCCGGACAGGGCCGCCACTGAAGCTTTCTTT; cdr3_aa: CASNPDRAATEAFF
cdr3_length: 14; v_call: TRBV7-6; d_call: TRBD2; clone_size: .; j_call: TRBJ2-7; cdr3_nt: TGTGCCAGCAGCTTAGTTAGCGGGGTCTACGAGCAGTACTTC; cdr3_aa: CASSLVSGVYEQYF
cdr3_length: 17; v_call: TRBV18; d_call: .; clone_size: once; j_call: TRBJ1-2; cdr3_nt: TGTGCCAGCTCACCATTGTGGTCAGGACAGCGAAACTATGGCTACACCTTC; cdr3_aa: CASSPLWSGQRNYGYTF
cdr3_length: 13; v_call: TRBV2; d_call: .; clone_size: .; j_call: TRBJ1-2; cdr3_nt: TGTGCCAGACTCGGGACAACTAACTATGGCTACACCTTC; cdr3_aa: CARLGTTNYGYTF
cdr3_length: 17; v_call: TRBV9; d_call: .; clone_size: .; j_call: TRBJ2-1; cdr3_nt: TGTGCCAGCAGCACCCACGCTTCGGGGAAGGGGGACAATGAGCAGTTCTTC; cdr3_aa: CASSTHASGKGDNEQFF
cdr3_length: 11; v_call: TRBV30; d_call: .; clone_size: .; j_call: TRBJ1-1; cdr3_nt: TGTGCCTGGAGTAGGCCGGGAGAAGCTTTCTTT; cdr3_aa: CAWSRPGEAFF
cdr3_length: 15; v_call: TRBV7-9; d_call: .; clone_size: .; j_call: TRBJ1-2; cdr3_nt: TGTGCCAGCAGCCCCGAAACGACGGGAACCTATGGCTACACCTTC; cdr3_aa: CASSPETTGTYGYTF
cdr3_length: 17; v_call: TRBV11-2; d_call: TRBD2; clone_size: .; j_call: TRBJ2-3; cdr3_nt: TGTGCCAGCAGCTCCCGACTAGCGGGGGGACGCACAGATACGCAGTATTTT; cdr3_aa: CASSSRLAGGRTDTQYF
cdr3_length: 13; v_call: TRBV7-9; d_call: .; clone_size: .; j_call: TRBJ1-1; cdr3_nt: TGTGCCAGCAGCTTTGGGGGATCCACTGAAGCTTTCTTT; cdr3_aa: CASSFGGSTEAFF
cdr3_length: 15; v_call: TRBV27; d_call: .; clone_size: few; j_call: TRBJ2-4; cdr3_nt: TGTGCCAGCAGGTCCGACCTCGGACTGAACTACATTCAGTACTTC; cdr3_aa: CASRSDLGLNYIQYF
cdr3_length: 16; v_call: TRBV7-9; d_call: TRBD2; clone_size: few; j_call: TRBJ2-7; cdr3_nt: TGTGCCAGCAGCTTAGGTGGTAGCGGGGGAACCTACGAGCAGTACTTC; cdr3_aa: CASSLGGSGGTYEQYF
cdr3_length: 12; v_call: TRBV4-1; d_call: .; clone_size: .; j_call: TRBJ2-7; cdr3_nt: TGCGCCAGCAGCCCCCACTCCTACGAGCAGTACTTC; cdr3_aa: CASSPHSYEQYF
cdr3_length: 12; v_call: TRBV5-4; d_call: .; clone_size: .; j_call: TRBJ2-3; cdr3_nt: TGTGCCAGCAGCTTGCGCACAGATACGCAGTATTTT; cdr3_aa: CASSLRTDTQYF
cdr3_length: 16; v_call: TRBV6-4; d_call: .; clone_size: .; j_call: TRBJ2-3; cdr3_nt: TGTGCCAGCAGTGACTCGAAGGGGGGTCGCACAGATACGCAGTATTTT; cdr3_aa: CASSDSKGGRTDTQYF
cdr3_length: 18; v_call: TRBV5-1; d_call: TRBD2; clone_size: .; j_call: TRBJ2-7; cdr3_nt: TGCGCCAGCAGGCGCGGTGCTAGCGGGAGGGGAAGCTCCTACGAGCAGTACTTC; cdr3_aa: CASRRGASGRGSSYEQYF
cdr3_length: 15; v_call: TRBV5-8; d_call: .; clone_size: .; j_call: TRBJ1-2; cdr3_nt: TGTGCCAGCAGCCAACTTAGGGGGGTCGAGGATGGCTACACCTTC; cdr3_aa: CASSQLRGVEDGYTF
cdr3_length: 14; v_call: TRBV6-6; d_call: .; clone_size: .; j_call: TRBJ1-1; cdr3_nt: TGTGCCAGCAGTTACTCAGGGGGAAGAACTGAAGCTTTCTTT; cdr3_aa: CASSYSGGRTEAFF
cdr3_length: 14; v_call: TRBV15; d_call: .; clone_size: few; j_call: TRBJ2-7; cdr3_nt: TGTGCCACCAGCAGAGATCGGGGGCTTCTAGAGCAGTACTTC; cdr3_aa: CATSRDRGLLEQYF
cdr3_length: 11; v_call: TRBV27; d_call: .; clone_size: few; j_call: TRBJ1-1; cdr3_nt: TGTGCCAGCAGATCTAGCACTGAAGCTTTCTTT; cdr3_aa: CASRSSTEAFF
cdr3_length: 14; v_call: TRBV7-9; d_call: TRBD2; clone_size: .; j_call: TRBJ2-7; cdr3_nt: TGTGCCAGCAGCCCTAGCGGGGGGACCTACGAGCAGTACTTC; cdr3_aa: CASSPSGGTYEQYF
cdr3_length: 15; v_call: TRBV11-1; d_call: .; clone_size: .; j_call: TRBJ2-7; cdr3_nt: TGTGCCAGCAGCTTAGTGGCAGGAGCTTCCTACGAGCAGTACTTC; cdr3_aa: CASSLVAGASYEQYF
cdr3_length: 11; v_call: TRBV2; d_call: .; clone_size: .; j_call: TRBJ1-1; cdr3_nt: TGTGCCAGCAGTGAATGGTCCGAAGCTTTCTTT; cdr3_aa: CASSEWSEAFF
cdr3_length: 14; v_call: TRBV9; d_call: .; clone_size: .; j_call: TRBJ2-7; cdr3_nt: TGTGCCAGCAGCGTGAGCTGGAGCTCCTACGAGCAGTACTTC; cdr3_aa: CASSVSWSSYEQYF
cdr3_length: 19; v_call: TRBV9; d_call: .; clone_size: .; j_call: TRBJ2-3; cdr3_nt: TGTGCCAGCAGCGTAGACCCCTCCTTGTTTGTACGTTTTACAGATACGCAGTATTTT; cdr3_aa: CASSVDPSLFVRFTDTQYF
cdr3_length: 14; v_call: TRBV4-1; d_call: .; clone_size: .; j_call: TRBJ2-5; cdr3_nt: TGCGCCAGCAGCCAAGAAGTGTCAGGAATGACCCAGTACTTC; cdr3_aa: CASSQEVSGMTQYF
cdr3_length: 14; v_call: TRBV9; d_call: TRBD1; clone_size: .; j_call: TRBJ2-1; cdr3_nt: TGTGCCAGCAGCGTCGACAGGGGAGGCTATGAGCAGTTCTTC; cdr3_aa: CASSVDRGGYEQFF
cdr3_length: 16; v_call: TRBV4-2; d_call: .; clone_size: .; j_call: TRBJ2-3; cdr3_nt: TGTGCCAGCAGCCAACACGACTGCCATTGCACAGATACGCAGTATTTT; cdr3_aa: CASSQHDCHCTDTQYF
cdr3_length: 12; v_call: TRBV5-4; d_call: .; clone_size: .; j_call: TRBJ2-5; cdr3_nt: TGTGCCAGCAGCTTGGTCGGAGAGACCCAGTACTTC; cdr3_aa: CASSLVGETQYF
cdr3_length: 14; v_call: TRBV30; d_call: TRBD1; clone_size: .; j_call: TRBJ1-1; cdr3_nt: TGTGCCTGGAGAGACAGGGGCCAGAACACTGAAGCTTTCTTT; cdr3_aa: CAWRDRGQNTEAFF
cdr3_length: 12; v_call: TRBV30; d_call: TRBD2; clone_size: .; j_call: TRBJ2-1; cdr3_nt: TGTGCCTGGAGTGGGGGGGGAAATGAGCAGTTCTTC; cdr3_aa: CAWSGGGNEQFF
cdr3_length: 16; v_call: TRBV9; d_call: .; clone_size: .; j_call: TRBJ1-2; cdr3_nt: TGTGCCAGCAGCGAAGGGGGAGAGGTGCCCATCTATGGCTACACCTTC; cdr3_aa: CASSEGGEVPIYGYTF
cdr3_length: 12; v_call: TRBV5-6; d_call: .; clone_size: .; j_call: TRBJ1-1; cdr3_nt: TGTGCCAGCAGGCAGCTTAGCACTGAAGCTTTCTTT; cdr3_aa: CASRQLSTEAFF
cdr3_length: 16; v_call: TRBV5-6; d_call: TRBD1; clone_size: .; j_call: TRBJ2-7; cdr3_nt: TGTGCCAGCAGCTCGAAGCCGGGACAGGGCGATAGCGAGCAGTACTTC; cdr3_aa: CASSSKPGQGDSEQYF
cdr3_length: 14; v_call: TRBV5-1; d_call: TRBD1; clone_size: once; j_call: TRBJ1-1; cdr3_nt: TGCGCCAGCAGCGGAATGACAGGGGACACTGAAGCTTTCTTT; cdr3_aa: CASSGMTGDTEAFF
cdr3_length: 19; v_call: TRBV4-2; d_call: TRBD2; clone_size: .; j_call: TRBJ2-7; cdr3_nt: TGTGCCAGCAGCCAAGTGGGACTAGCGGGATTTACCATCTCCTACGAGCAGTACTTC; cdr3_aa: CASSQVGLAGFTISYEQYF
cdr3_length: 14; v_call: TRBV16; d_call: .; clone_size: .; j_call: TRBJ2-3; cdr3_nt: TGTGCCAGCAGCCAATCGCCCAAGACAGATACGCAGTATTTT; cdr3_aa: CASSQSPKTDTQYF
cdr3_length: 16; v_call: TRBV9; d_call: .; clone_size: .; j_call: TRBJ2-3; cdr3_nt: TGTGCCAGCAGCGTATTCGTCAGGGCCCATAGAGATACGCAGTATTTT; cdr3_aa: CASSVFVRAHRDTQYF
cdr3_length: 15; v_call: TRBV7-9; d_call: .; clone_size: .; j_call: TRBJ2-7; cdr3_nt: TGTGCCAGCAGCCCTTCTAGTGGAGGGGTTTACGAGCAGTACTTC; cdr3_aa: CASSPSSGGVYEQYF
cdr3_length: 14; v_call: TRBV5-5; d_call: TRBD1; clone_size: .; j_call: TRBJ2-7; cdr3_nt: TGTGCCAGCAGCTTGGTGGACAGGGTCTACGAGCAGTACTTC; cdr3_aa: CASSLVDRVYEQYF
cdr3_length: 13; v_call: TRBV7-3; d_call: .; clone_size: .; j_call: TRBJ2-1; cdr3_nt: TGTGCCAGCAGCTTAACCCAAAGTAATGAGCAGTTCTTC; cdr3_aa: CASSLTQSNEQFF
cdr3_length: 14; v_call: TRBV25-1; d_call: .; clone_size: once; j_call: TRBJ1-4; cdr3_nt: TGTGCCAGCAGTGAGGGATACCTTAATGAAAAACTGTTTTTT; cdr3_aa: CASSEGYLNEKLFF
cdr3_length: 16; v_call: TRBV11-2; d_call: .; clone_size: .; j_call: TRBJ2-7; cdr3_nt: TGTGCCAGCAGCCGACCAGACAGGAATTGGTCCTACGAGCAGTACTTC; cdr3_aa: CASSRPDRNWSYEQYF
cdr3_length: 15; v_call: TRBV7-8; d_call: .; clone_size: .; j_call: TRBJ2-1; cdr3_nt: TGTGCCAGCAGCTCATCCGGTTGGTCCTACAATGAGCAGTTCTTC; cdr3_aa: CASSSSGWSYNEQFF
cdr3_length: 17; v_call: TRBV5-1; d_call: .; clone_size: .; j_call: TRBJ1-2; cdr3_nt: TGCGCCAGCAGCCGTGATGGAACCAGGGAACCTAACTATGGCTACACCTTC; cdr3_aa: CASSRDGTREPNYGYTF
cdr3_length: 12; v_call: TRBV25-1; d_call: .; clone_size: .; j_call: TRBJ2-5; cdr3_nt: TGTGCCAGCAGTGAACCACAAGAGACCCAGTACTTC; cdr3_aa: CASSEPQETQYF
cdr3_length: 18; v_call: TRBV7-9; d_call: TRBD2; clone_size: .; j_call: TRBJ2-3; cdr3_nt: TGTGCCAGCAGCTTAGGACTAGCGAGGGCCCCTAGCACAGATACGCAGTATTTT; cdr3_aa: CASSLGLARAPSTDTQYF
cdr3_length: 11; v_call: TRBV5-1; d_call: .; clone_size: .; j_call: TRBJ2-3; cdr3_nt: TGCGCCAGCAGCTTAATCGATACGCAGTATTTT; cdr3_aa: CASSLIDTQYF
cdr3_length: 16; v_call: TRBV9; d_call: TRBD1; clone_size: .; j_call: TRBJ2-3; cdr3_nt: TGTGCCAGCAGCCAAGAGGCGACAGGGGAGGCAGATACGCAGTATTTT; cdr3_aa: CASSQEATGEADTQYF
cdr3_length: 15; v_call: TRBV7-9; d_call: .; clone_size: once; j_call: TRBJ2-2; cdr3_nt: TGTGCCAGCAGCCAAAGACAGACACATACCGGGGAGCTGTTTTTT; cdr3_aa: CASSQRQTHTGELFF
cdr3_length: 14; v_call: TRBV29-1; d_call: .; clone_size: .; j_call: TRBJ2-3; cdr3_nt: TGCAGCGTTGAAATGCGGGGGCGCACAGATACGCAGTATTTT; cdr3_aa: CSVEMRGRTDTQYF
cdr3_length: 13; v_call: TRBV13; d_call: .; clone_size: .; j_call: TRBJ1-1; cdr3_nt: TGTGCCAGCAGCGTAGGGTGGGATGCGGAAGCTTTCTTT; cdr3_aa: CASSVGWDAEAFF
cdr3_length: 16; v_call: TRBV15; d_call: TRBD1; clone_size: .; j_call: TRBJ1-2; cdr3_nt: TGTGCCACCAGCAGAGTGACAGGGGGCGGGAGCTATGGCTACACCTTC; cdr3_aa: CATSRVTGGGSYGYTF
cdr3_length: 13; v_call: TRBV29-1; d_call: .; clone_size: .; j_call: TRBJ1-1; cdr3_nt: TGCAGCGTTGCGGGCGGGGGACACACTGAAGCTTTCTTT; cdr3_aa: CSVAGGGHTEAFF
cdr3_length: 14; v_call: TRBV9; d_call: .; clone_size: .; j_call: TRBJ2-3; cdr3_nt: TGTGCCAGCACCACGGGATACGGCACAGATACGCAGTATTTT; cdr3_aa: CASTTGYGTDTQYF
cdr3_length: 14; v_call: TRBV11-2; d_call: .; clone_size: .; j_call: TRBJ2-7; cdr3_nt: TGTGCCAGCAGCTTGGGACTGACTGGCTACGAGCAGTACTTC; cdr3_aa: CASSLGLTGYEQYF